This entry lists 9 T cell receptor beta chains sequenced from one sample in a study of blood T cell repertoires in COVID-19. Clones were sequenced by immunoSEQ multiplex PCR, and TCRdb holds only the in-frame ones, with some missing. The sample has about 400,000 clones; roughly 90% are singletons. Sequenced sample: PBMCs or T cells enriched from blood (not recorded which). The receptor set was obtained from a woman aged 40 to 50 with acute COVID-19.

The rearrangement links TRBV9 to TRBJ2-5; 8 bases match TRBD1. Germline CDR1 reads SGDLS; CDR2 reads YYNGEE. The CDR3 extends over 16 amino acids. Trimming removed 1 base from V and 4 bases from J; junction bases left unmatched: 9. The DNA for the CDR3 is TGTGCCAGCAGCGTACGGGGAACAGGGGGAGGAGAGACCCAGTACTTC. Its translation is CASSVRGTGGGETQYF.

This chain joins TRBV11-2 and TRBJ2-7, with D maybe TRBD2 (6 bases). The germline V and J ends were trimmed by 0 bases and 3 bases, with 12 bases remaining between them. CDR1 and CDR2 (germline): SGHAT, FQNNGV. The CDR3 covers 15 residues. CDR3: CASSLDPGRYYEQYF. DNA for the CDR3: TGTGCCAGCAGCTTAGACCCCGGGAGATACTACGAGCAGTACTTC.

The chain joins TRBV6-6 to TRBJ1-4; no definite D call. The CDR3 contains 14 residues. V shed 0 bases and J shed 4 bases, with 6 bases lying between them. CDR1 MNHNY and CDR2 SVGAGI come from the germline V gene (reference sequence). The CDR3: CASSYSSNNEKLFF. The CDR3 DNA is TGTGCCAGCAGTTACTCGAGCAATAATGAAAAACTGTTTTTT.

V usage is TRBV5-4 and J usage is TRBJ2-7; 8 nucleotides align to TRBD1. Germline assignment: CDR1 SGHNT and CDR2 YYREEE (reference sequence). V lost 2 bases, J lost 3 bases, and 7 bases stayed unmatched. The CDR3 totals 15 residues. DNA for the CDR3: TGTGCCAGCAGCTTAAACTCCGGGACAGGCTACGAGCAGTACTTC. It encodes CASSLNSGTGYEQYF.

The V and J genes are TRBV3-1 (or the pseudogene TRBV3-2) and TRBJ2-2; D is possibly TRBD2 (5 bases). This CDR3 is built from 14 residues. Looked up from germline, CDR1 is LGHDT and CDR2 is YNNKEL (reference sequence). V dropped 1 base and J dropped 4 bases, with 7 bases sitting between them. The CDR3 sequence is CASSQVGSTGELFF. CDR3 nucleotide sequence: TGTGCCAGCAGCCAAGTAGGGAGCACCGGGGAGCTGTTTTTT.

V and J are TRBV2 and TRBJ2-7; a weak D match, TRBD1 (6 bases). Trimming stripped 6 bases from V and 1 base from J, with 13 bases between. The CDR3 contains 14 residues. Per the germline V gene, CDR1 is SNHLY and CDR2 is FYNNEI. Here the CDR3 reads CASRDSGLSYEQYF. The DNA of the CDR3 is TGTGCCAGCAGGGACAGTGGCTTATCCTACGAGCAGTACTTC.

The chain is built from TRBV7-4 and TRBJ1-5; 7 bases match TRBD1. The germline V gene encodes CDR1 SGHVT and CDR2 SQSDAQ. The V and J ends lost 1 base and 1 base, in that order; junction bases with no gene match: 4. There are 16 residues in the CDR3. CDR3 nucleotides: TGTGCCAGCAGCTTAGTCGACAGGGCGAGCAATCAGCCCCAGCATTTT. This codes for CASSLVDRASNQPQHF.

The gene calls are TRBV5-6 and TRBJ1-2, with D perhaps matching TRBD1 (5 bases). CDR3 size: 14 residues. The V and J ends lost 1 base and 3 bases respectively, with 10 bases between them. Germline CDR1 and CDR2: SGHDT and YYEEEE. This CDR3 reads CASSLSEGHYGYTF. The DNA of the CDR3 is TGTGCCAGCAGCTTGTCGGAGGGGCACTATGGCTACACCTTC. The whole variable domain, filled in from reference TRBV5-6 and TRBJ1-2, reads DAGVTQSPTHLIKTRGQQVTLRCSPKSGHDTVSWYQQALGQGPQFIFQYYEEEERQRGNFPDRFSGHQFPNYSSELNVNALLLGDSALYLCASSLSEGHYGYTFGSGTRLTVV.

This chain connects TRBV3-1 (or the pseudogene TRBV3-2) to TRBJ1-2; possibly TRBD1 for D (5 bases). There are 12 residues in the CDR3. Per the germline V gene, CDR1 is LGHDT and CDR2 is YNNKEL (reference sequence). V was shortened by 3 bases and J by 8 bases, with 10 bases between the two germline ends. CDR3 region: CASSQTDGGYTF. DNA for the CDR3: TGTGCCAGCAGCCAGACAGACGGGGGCTACACCTTC.